This T cell receptor beta chain was identified during a study of technical replicates of blood from several donors. Sequencing used immunoSEQ multiplex PCR; TCRdb keeps in-frame clones, though not all of them. This sample carries fewer than 75,000 clones, 93% of them seen once, and the ten largest clones take 0.25% to 0.3%. Trimming cost V 4 bases and J 3 bases, with 9 bases left between them. Germline-derived CDR1 and CDR2 are MNHEY and SMNVEV (reference sequence). The length of the CDR3 is 13 residues. Sequences were obtained from T cells isolated from PBMCs. The sequence was obtained from a human donor in good health. The chain is built from TRBV27 and TRBJ1-1; no clear D. The CDR3 sequence: CASSSVRDTEAFF. For the CDR3, the DNA is TGTGCCAGCAGTTCCGTAAGAGACACTGAAGCTTTCTTT.